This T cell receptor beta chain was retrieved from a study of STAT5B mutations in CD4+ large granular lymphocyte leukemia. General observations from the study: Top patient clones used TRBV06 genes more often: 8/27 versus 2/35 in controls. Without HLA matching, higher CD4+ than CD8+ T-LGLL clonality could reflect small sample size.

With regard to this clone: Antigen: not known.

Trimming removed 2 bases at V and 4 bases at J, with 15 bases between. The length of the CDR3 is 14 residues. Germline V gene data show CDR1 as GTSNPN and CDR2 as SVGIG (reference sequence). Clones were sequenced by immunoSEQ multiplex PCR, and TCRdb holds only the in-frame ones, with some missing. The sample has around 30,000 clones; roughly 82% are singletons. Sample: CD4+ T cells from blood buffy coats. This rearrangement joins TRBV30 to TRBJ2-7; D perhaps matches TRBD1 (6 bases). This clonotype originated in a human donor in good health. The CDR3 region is CAWSTGSGEYEQYF. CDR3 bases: TGTGCCTGGAGTACCGGGTCAGGGGAATACGAGCAGTACTTC.